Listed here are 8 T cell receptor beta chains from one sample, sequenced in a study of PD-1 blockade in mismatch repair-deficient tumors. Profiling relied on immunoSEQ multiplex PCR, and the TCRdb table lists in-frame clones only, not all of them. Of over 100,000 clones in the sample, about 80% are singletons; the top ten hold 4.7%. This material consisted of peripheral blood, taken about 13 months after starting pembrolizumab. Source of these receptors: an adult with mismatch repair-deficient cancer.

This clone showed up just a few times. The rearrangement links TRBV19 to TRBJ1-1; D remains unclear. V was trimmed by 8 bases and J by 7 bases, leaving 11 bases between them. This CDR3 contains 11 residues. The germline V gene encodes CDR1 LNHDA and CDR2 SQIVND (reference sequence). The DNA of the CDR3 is TGTGCCAGTCGGGTTGGGGTTGAAGCTTTCTTT. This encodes CASRVGVEAFF.

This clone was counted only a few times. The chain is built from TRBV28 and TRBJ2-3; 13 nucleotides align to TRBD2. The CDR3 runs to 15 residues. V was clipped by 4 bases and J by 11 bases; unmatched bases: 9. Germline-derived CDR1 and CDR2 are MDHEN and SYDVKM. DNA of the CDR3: TGTGCCAGCAGTTGGGGACTAGCGGGGAATAGGGTGCAGTATTTT. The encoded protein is CASSWGLAGNRVQYF.

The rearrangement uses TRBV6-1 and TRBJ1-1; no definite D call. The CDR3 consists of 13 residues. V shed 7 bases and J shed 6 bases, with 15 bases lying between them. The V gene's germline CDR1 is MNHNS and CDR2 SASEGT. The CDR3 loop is CASIRWVPPEAFF. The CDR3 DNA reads TGTGCCAGCATTCGGTGGGTGCCCCCTGAAGCTTTCTTT.

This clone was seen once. The CDR3 loop reads CASSLAGKNPSTDTQYF. The CDR3 nucleotides are TGTGCCAGCAGCTTAGCTGGGAAGAACCCCTCCACAGATACGCAGTATTTT. The chain joins TRBV11-2 to TRBJ2-3, with D uncertain. The CDR3 runs to 17 residues. V shed 1 base and J shed 2 bases, with 16 bases lying between them. Germline V gives CDR1 SGHAT, CDR2 FQNNGV.

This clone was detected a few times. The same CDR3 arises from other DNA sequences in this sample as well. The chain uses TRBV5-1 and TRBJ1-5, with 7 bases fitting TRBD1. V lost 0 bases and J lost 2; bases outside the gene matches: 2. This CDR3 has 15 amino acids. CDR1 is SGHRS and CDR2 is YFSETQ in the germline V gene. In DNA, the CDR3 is TGCGCCAGCAGCTTGGAGGGGGCCGGCAATCAGCCCCAGCATTTT. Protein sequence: CASSLEGAGNQPQHF.

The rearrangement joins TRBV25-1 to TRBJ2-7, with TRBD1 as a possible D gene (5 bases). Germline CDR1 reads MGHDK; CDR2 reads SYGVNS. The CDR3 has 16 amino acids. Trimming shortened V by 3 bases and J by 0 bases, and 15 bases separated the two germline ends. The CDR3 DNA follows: TGTGCCAGCAGTGACCCTCGACAGCCGTCCTCCTACGAGCAGTACTTC. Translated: CASSDPRQPSSYEQYF.

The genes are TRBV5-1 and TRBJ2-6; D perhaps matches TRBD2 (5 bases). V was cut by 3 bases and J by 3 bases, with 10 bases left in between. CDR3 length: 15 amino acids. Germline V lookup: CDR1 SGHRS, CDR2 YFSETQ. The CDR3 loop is CASSSPSSGANVLTF. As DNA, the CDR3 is TGCGCCAGCAGCTCGCCTAGCAGTGGGGCCAACGTCCTGACTTTC.

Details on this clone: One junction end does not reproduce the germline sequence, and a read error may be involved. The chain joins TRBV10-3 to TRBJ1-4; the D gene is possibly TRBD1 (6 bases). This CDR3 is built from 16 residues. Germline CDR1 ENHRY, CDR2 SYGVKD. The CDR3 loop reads CAISPRGEGPKEKLFF. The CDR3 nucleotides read TGTGCCATCAGTCCTAGGGGGGAGGGCCCTAAAGAAAAACTGTTTTTT.